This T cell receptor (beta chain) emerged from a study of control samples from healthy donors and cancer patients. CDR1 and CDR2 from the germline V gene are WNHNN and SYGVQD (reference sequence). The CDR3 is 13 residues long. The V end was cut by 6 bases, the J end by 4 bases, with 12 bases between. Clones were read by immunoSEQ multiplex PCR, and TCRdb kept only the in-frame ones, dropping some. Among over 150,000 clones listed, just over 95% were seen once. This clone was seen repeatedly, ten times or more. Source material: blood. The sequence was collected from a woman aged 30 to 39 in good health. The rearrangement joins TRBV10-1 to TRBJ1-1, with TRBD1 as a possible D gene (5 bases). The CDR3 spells CASRPGTGTEAFF. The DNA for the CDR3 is TGCGCCAGCAGGCCAGGGACTGGCACTGAAGCTTTCTTT.